The T cell receptor (beta chain) under discussion was sequenced for a study of long-term antiretroviral therapy in people with HIV. Sequencing used immunoSEQ v3.0 at survey level. Clones were sequenced by immunoSEQ multiplex PCR, and TCRdb holds only the in-frame ones, with some missing. The repertoire holds some 21,000 clones, with approximately 77% as singletons. The germline V and J ends were trimmed by 2 bases and 7 bases, with 23 bases remaining between them. This CDR3 has 18 amino acids. Germline V CDR1 and CDR2: MGHDK, SYGVNS. Every HIV-positive participant received treatment in the United States.

This chain connects TRBV25-1 to TRBJ1-4, with a possible D match to TRBD1 (5 bases). This sequence originates from a man aged 45 to 65 with HIV. Sample: unsorted PBMCs, taken at the start of antiretroviral therapy. CDR3 in amino acids: CASSERGWEVGEGEKLFF. CDR3 nucleotides: TGTGCCAGCAGTGAAAGGGGCTGGGAGGTCGGAGAAGGTGAAAAACTGTTTTTT.